This TCR beta chain emerged from a study of follicular helper T cells after annual influenza vaccination. This clone was counted only a few times. No antigen is known for it. Produced via immunoSEQ multiplex PCR; TCRdb's table is partial and in-frame only. The sample consists of just under 9,000 clones, approximately 80% of them appearing once. There are 15 residues in the CDR3. Germline lookup yields CDR1 MNHNY and CDR2 SVGAGI (reference sequence). V was pared by 5 bases and J by 2 bases, with 9 bases of the junction left unmatched. Time point here: 2014-2015 season, pre-vaccination. Blood volume per time point ranged from about 35 to 100 mL. Overall study findings and caveats: Just roughly 9.5-20% of cells analyzed had recovered productive TCRB sequences.

The source was CXCR5+ CD38- circulating T follicular helper cells from blood, collected on the day of influenza vaccination. Subset reported: circulating Tfh, non-naive CD4+CXCR5+PD-1+ (ICOS+CD38+ or ICOS-CD38-). The chain links TRBV6-6 to TRBJ2-7, with 7 bases lining up with TRBD2. This sequence was found in an adult who received the influenza vaccine. DNA for the CDR3: TGTGCCAGCAGTCCTCGACTAGCTCTCACCTACGAGCAGTACTTC. Encoded protein: CASSPRLALTYEQYF.